This is a list of T cell receptor beta chains from one sample in a study of CD8 T cells in ankylosing spondylitis. Each CDR3 protein is one row after TCRdb ran MiXCR on the 5' RACE reads. The profile shows under 250,000 distinct CDR3 sequences, more than 25% of them singletons. The sequenced sample consisted of blood, either unsorted or a sorted T cell fraction (not recorded which). All receptors come from a male donor with ankylosing spondylitis or in good health (not recorded which). Both conserved end residues are part of each CDR3. The order of the fields is J gene, clone size, D gene, V gene, CDR3 protein, CDR3 DNA. A D gene is named only where the DNA matches it firmly. Clone size is given for some rows only: seen once, a few or many times, or a class if the clone is expanded.

J gene: TRBJ1-1; clone size: .; D gene: TRBD1; V gene: TRBV20-1; CDR3 protein: CSARDTQGGAEAFF; CDR3 DNA: TGCAGTGCTAGAGATACCCAGGGGGGAGCTGAAGCTTTCTTT
J gene: TRBJ2-1; clone size: few; D gene: .; V gene: TRBV20-1; CDR3 protein: CSARQGHNEQFF; CDR3 DNA: TGCAGTGCTCGTCAGGGTCACAATGAGCAGTTCTTC
J gene: TRBJ1-4; clone size: many; D gene: .; V gene: TRBV20-1; CDR3 protein: CSARPPGRGNEKLFF; CDR3 DNA: TGCAGTGCTAGGCCCCCGGGACGGGGAAATGAAAAACTGTTTTTT
J gene: TRBJ2-2; clone size: many; D gene: .; V gene: TRBV5-1; CDR3 protein: CASSDLGRELFF; CDR3 DNA: TGCGCCAGCAGCGACCTCGGTCGGGAGCTGTTTTTT
J gene: TRBJ1-4; clone size: few; D gene: TRBD1; V gene: TRBV7-9; CDR3 protein: CASSPSRDRDLGEKLFF; CDR3 DNA: TGTGCCAGCAGCCCGTCCCGGGACAGGGACCTAGGGGAAAAACTGTTTTTT
J gene: TRBJ1-5; clone size: many; D gene: .; V gene: TRBV28; CDR3 protein: CASSSQYSNQPQHF; CDR3 DNA: TGTGCCAGCAGTTCGCAGTATAGCAATCAGCCCCAGCATTTT
J gene: TRBJ1-2; clone size: many; D gene: TRBD1; V gene: TRBV6-2/TRBV6-3; CDR3 protein: CASSMDRGRYGYGYTF; CDR3 DNA: TGTGCCAGCAGCATGGACAGGGGAAGGTACGGCTATGGCTACACCTTC
J gene: TRBJ1-3; clone size: .; D gene: TRBD1; V gene: TRBV6-1; CDR3 protein: CASRTDRAGNTIYF; CDR3 DNA: TGTGCCAGTCGTACCGACAGGGCTGGAAACACCATATATTTT
J gene: TRBJ2-1; clone size: few; D gene: TRBD2; V gene: TRBV5-4; CDR3 protein: CASSPTTVASGRSEQFF; CDR3 DNA: TGTGCCAGCAGCCCAACCACAGTGGCTAGCGGGAGGTCTGAGCAGTTCTTC
J gene: TRBJ2-2; clone size: once; D gene: .; V gene: TRBV12-3/TRBV12-4; CDR3 protein: CASSFPVTKFLEIGELFF; CDR3 DNA: TGTGCCAGCAGTTTCCCCGTCACAAAGTTTCTGGAGATCGGGGAGCTGTTTTTT
J gene: TRBJ2-7; clone size: many; D gene: .; V gene: TRBV5-1; CDR3 protein: CASSLNSHEQYF; CDR3 DNA: TGCGCCAGCAGCTTAAACAGCCACGAGCAGTACTTC
J gene: TRBJ2-7; clone size: few; D gene: TRBD2; V gene: TRBV10-1; CDR3 protein: CASSESLAGAYEQYF; CDR3 DNA: TGCGCCAGCAGTGAGTCGCTAGCGGGGGCCTACGAGCAGTACTTC
J gene: TRBJ1-5; clone size: many; D gene: .; V gene: TRBV4-2; CDR3 protein: CASSQGGQRNQPQHF; CDR3 DNA: TGTGCCAGCAGCCAAGGCGGACAGAGGAATCAGCCCCAGCATTTT
J gene: TRBJ2-7; clone size: .; D gene: TRBD2; V gene: TRBV6-5; CDR3 protein: CASSYRQGGTSGSYYEQYF; CDR3 DNA: TGTGCCAGCAGTTACAGACAGGGAGGGACTAGCGGGAGTTACTACGAGCAGTACTTC
J gene: TRBJ2-5; clone size: many; D gene: TRBD1; V gene: TRBV27; CDR3 protein: CASSSAWDSSQETQYF; CDR3 DNA: TGTGCCAGCAGTTCAGCATGGGACAGCTCCCAAGAGACCCAGTACTTC
J gene: TRBJ2-7; clone size: .; D gene: TRBD1; V gene: TRBV6-1; CDR3 protein: CASSKSARGQVYEQYF; CDR3 DNA: TGTGCCAGCAGTAAATCCGCCCGGGGACAGGTCTACGAGCAGTACTTC
J gene: TRBJ2-1; clone size: .; D gene: TRBD2; V gene: TRBV19; CDR3 protein: CASSRGLGGREQFF; CDR3 DNA: TGTGCCAGTAGTAGGGGACTAGGGGGACGGGAGCAGTTCTTC
J gene: TRBJ1-2; clone size: .; D gene: .; V gene: TRBV20-1; CDR3 protein: CSATDSWYGYTF; CDR3 DNA: TGCAGTGCTACCGACAGTTGGTATGGCTACACCTTC
J gene: TRBJ1-1; clone size: many; D gene: TRBD1; V gene: TRBV11-2; CDR3 protein: CASSARTGGTEAFF; CDR3 DNA: TGTGCCAGCAGCGCCCGGACAGGGGGCACTGAAGCTTTCTTT
J gene: TRBJ2-7; clone size: .; D gene: .; V gene: TRBV7-9; CDR3 protein: CASSPLSDYEQYF; CDR3 DNA: TGTGCCAGCAGCCCCCTTAGCGACTACGAGCAGTACTTC
J gene: TRBJ2-7; clone size: once; D gene: TRBD1; V gene: TRBV5-1; CDR3 protein: CASSSSGTGSNEQYF; CDR3 DNA: TGCGCCAGCAGCTCCTCCGGGACAGGGAGCAACGAGCAGTACTTC
J gene: TRBJ1-1; clone size: many; D gene: .; V gene: TRBV18; CDR3 protein: CASSPQRGDTEAFF; CDR3 DNA: TGTGCCAGCTCACCCCAAAGGGGGGACACTGAAGCTTTCTTT
J gene: TRBJ2-1; clone size: .; D gene: .; V gene: TRBV12-3/TRBV12-4; CDR3 protein: CASKASGTYNEQFF; CDR3 DNA: TGTGCCAGCAAAGCGTCGGGGACCTACAATGAGCAGTTCTTC
J gene: TRBJ2-2; clone size: few; D gene: .; V gene: TRBV29-1; CDR3 protein: CSVDSGSGELFF; CDR3 DNA: TGCAGCGTTGATTCAGGGTCCGGGGAGCTGTTTTTT
J gene: TRBJ1-1; clone size: .; D gene: .; V gene: TRBV6-4; CDR3 protein: CASRDPAFF; CDR3 DNA: TGTGCCAGCAGGGATCCGGCTTTCTTT
J gene: TRBJ2-1; clone size: few; D gene: TRBD1; V gene: TRBV9; CDR3 protein: CASSVDRGQAEQFF; CDR3 DNA: TGTGCCAGCAGCGTAGACAGGGGGCAGGCTGAGCAGTTCTTC
J gene: TRBJ1-5; clone size: many; D gene: .; V gene: TRBV12-3/TRBV12-4; CDR3 protein: CASSFNPREPQHF; CDR3 DNA: TGTGCCAGCAGTTTTAACCCGAGGGAGCCCCAGCATTTT
J gene: TRBJ1-2; clone size: many; D gene: .; V gene: TRBV5-5; CDR3 protein: CASSLGPVAYGYTF; CDR3 DNA: TGTGCCAGCAGCCTGGGGCCGGTAGCTTATGGCTACACCTTC
J gene: TRBJ2-7; clone size: many; D gene: TRBD1; V gene: TRBV4-1; CDR3 protein: CASSLPGQGFHEQYF; CDR3 DNA: TGCGCCAGCAGCCTTCCGGGACAGGGGTTCCACGAGCAGTACTTC
J gene: TRBJ2-2; clone size: many; D gene: .; V gene: TRBV7-2; CDR3 protein: CASSLSVRTGELFF; CDR3 DNA: TGTGCCAGCAGCTTGAGTGTCCGCACCGGGGAGCTGTTTTTT
J gene: TRBJ2-3; clone size: many; D gene: .; V gene: TRBV7-2; CDR3 protein: CASGGSTDTQYF; CDR3 DNA: TGTGCCAGCGGGGGATCAACAGATACGCAGTATTTT
J gene: TRBJ2-7; clone size: .; D gene: TRBD2; V gene: TRBV5-6; CDR3 protein: CASSLYTSGRTYEQYF; CDR3 DNA: TGTGCCAGCAGCTTGTATACTAGCGGGAGAACATACGAGCAGTACTTC
J gene: TRBJ2-2; clone size: .; D gene: .; V gene: TRBV20-1; CDR3 protein: CSATNRENGELFF; CDR3 DNA: TGCAGTGCTACTAACAGGGAAAACGGGGAGCTGTTTTTT
J gene: TRBJ1-5; clone size: many; D gene: TRBD1; V gene: TRBV20-1; CDR3 protein: CSARDIETAGTVNQPQHF; CDR3 DNA: TGCAGTGCTAGAGATATTGAGACTGCCGGGACAGTCAATCAGCCCCAGCATTTT
J gene: TRBJ2-1; clone size: .; D gene: .; V gene: TRBV20-1; CDR3 protein: CSSEIPGYNEQFF; CDR3 DNA: TGCAGTTCGGAAATCCCCGGCTACAATGAGCAGTTCTTC
J gene: TRBJ2-5; clone size: .; D gene: TRBD1; V gene: TRBV20-1; CDR3 protein: CSAGDRGYQETQYF; CDR3 DNA: TGCAGTGCCGGGGACAGGGGCTACCAAGAGACCCAGTACTTC
J gene: TRBJ2-5; clone size: .; D gene: .; V gene: TRBV29-1; CDR3 protein: CSAHRTAKETQYF; CDR3 DNA: TGCAGCGCCCACAGGACAGCGAAAGAGACCCAGTACTTC
J gene: TRBJ1-6; clone size: .; D gene: TRBD1; V gene: TRBV9; CDR3 protein: CASSEGQGANSPLHF; CDR3 DNA: TGTGCCAGCAGCGAGGGACAGGGGGCTAATTCACCCCTCCACTTT
J gene: TRBJ2-6; clone size: .; D gene: .; V gene: TRBV18; CDR3 protein: CASSSTRTSGANVLTF; CDR3 DNA: TGTGCCAGCTCATCCACAAGGACGTCTGGGGCCAACGTCCTGACTTTC
J gene: TRBJ2-5; clone size: .; D gene: TRBD2; V gene: TRBV7-2; CDR3 protein: CASSLARGAETQYF; CDR3 DNA: TGTGCCAGCAGCTTAGCGCGGGGGGCAGAGACCCAGTACTTC
J gene: TRBJ1-1; clone size: .; D gene: .; V gene: TRBV20-1; CDR3 protein: CSARDHGGGTEAFF; CDR3 DNA: TGCAGTGCTAGAGATCACGGGGGCGGCACTGAAGCTTTCTTT
J gene: TRBJ2-7; clone size: .; D gene: .; V gene: TRBV5-1; CDR3 protein: CASSASGTAYEQYF; CDR3 DNA: TGCGCCAGCAGCGCCTCCGGGACGGCATACGAGCAGTACTTC
J gene: TRBJ1-6; clone size: many; D gene: .; V gene: TRBV27; CDR3 protein: CASSLGQKYSPLHF; CDR3 DNA: TGTGCCAGCAGTTTAGGGCAAAAATACTCACCCCTCCACTTT
J gene: TRBJ2-1; clone size: many; D gene: .; V gene: TRBV5-1; CDR3 protein: CASSLEGVIGNEQFF; CDR3 DNA: TGCGCCAGCAGCTTGGAAGGGGTCATAGGGAATGAGCAGTTCTTC
J gene: TRBJ2-3; clone size: .; D gene: TRBD1; V gene: TRBV29-1; CDR3 protein: CSVGQPSTDTQYF; CDR3 DNA: TGCAGCGTGGGACAGCCCAGCACAGATACGCAGTATTTT
J gene: TRBJ2-7; clone size: once; D gene: .; V gene: TRBV19; CDR3 protein: CASSIASGRAYEQYF; CDR3 DNA: TGTGCCAGTAGTATAGCTTCTGGCAGGGCCTACGAGCAGTACTTC
J gene: TRBJ2-7; clone size: many; D gene: .; V gene: TRBV10-3; CDR3 protein: CAMSDRSNYEQYF; CDR3 DNA: TGTGCCATGTCAGACAGATCTAACTACGAGCAGTACTTC
J gene: TRBJ2-1; clone size: many; D gene: .; V gene: TRBV6-1; CDR3 protein: CAGVVALHYNEQFF; CDR3 DNA: TGTGCCGGGGTGGTAGCGCTACATTACAATGAGCAGTTCTTC
J gene: TRBJ2-3; clone size: .; D gene: .; V gene: TRBV29-1; CDR3 protein: CSSKDSYTDTQYF; CDR3 DNA: TGCAGCTCCAAGGACAGTTACACAGATACGCAGTATTTT
J gene: TRBJ2-2; clone size: many; D gene: .; V gene: TRBV29-1; CDR3 protein: CSVSRTAVNTGELFF; CDR3 DNA: TGCAGCGTTAGTAGGACAGCCGTCAACACCGGGGAGCTGTTTTTT
J gene: TRBJ1-6; clone size: many; D gene: TRBD1; V gene: TRBV7-8; CDR3 protein: CASRIGTGGSPLHF; CDR3 DNA: TGTGCCAGCAGAATAGGCACAGGGGGTTCACCCCTCCACTTT